This T cell receptor beta chain derives from a study of cytomegalovirus exposure and HLA in healthy donors. General study findings and limits: Association of a missense DCLRE1C variant with TCR beta V- and J-gene trimming was reported in a later analysis. What a later analysis showed was that several of the most significant clusters appeared linked to common viral pathogens. The authors excluded some V segments, including TRBV6-2 and TRBV6-3, as indistinguishable. Donor immune exposure was known only as CMV serostatus.

With respect to this clone: Its antigen remains unknown.

This CDR3 region has 14 residues. CDR1 SGHTA and CDR2 FQGNSA come from the germline V gene. The V end lost 5 bases, the J end lost 1 base, and 9 bases lay between the germline ends. Researchers ran the PCR with 60 Vbeta and 13 Jbeta primers. Profiled with immunoSEQ multiplex PCR; TCRdb holds only in-frame clones, not every one. This sample has 90,000 to 110,000 clones, with under 85% found just once. Sequenced sample: PBMCs. This TCR was recovered from a middle-aged man in good health and CMV-seronegative. The chain joins TRBV7-2 to TRBJ1-5; TRBD1 is a possible D gene (5 bases). The CDR3 nucleotides are TGTGCCAGCAGCACCCGGACAAGCAATCAGCCCCAGCATTTT. The encoded protein is CASSTRTSNQPQHF.